This T cell receptor (beta chain) was retrieved from a study of early stage breast cancer tumors. On the study more broadly: Invasive lobular carcinomas made up four of 12 ER+/PR+/HER2- tumors. Average read coverage per sample was 9.5 to 10-fold.

General study findings and limits: Tumors had roughly 2.5-fold higher T cell density than normal breast.

The data were produced by immunoSEQ multiplex PCR, yet TCRdb's version contains in-frame clones alone and is incomplete. Of 20,000 to 25,000 clones listed, about two thirds are singletons. The V and J ends lost 10 bases and 5 bases, in that order; junction bases with no gene match: 13. Germline lookup yields CDR1 LNHDA and CDR2 SQIVND (reference sequence). This CDR3 is 14 amino acids long. Turning to this clone: The antigen is unknown.

The genes are TRBV19 and TRBJ1-1; 7 bases are shared with TRBD1. Sequenced: breast tumor tissue. The sequence derives from a person aged 55 to 69 with breast cancer. The CDR3 DNA sequence: TGTGCCACTAATCAGGGGGTGATTGGGACTGAAGCTTTCTTT. Protein product: CATNQGVIGTEAFF.